This note documents a single TCR beta chain sequence. The clone's antigen remains unknown. There are no base qualities to consult, and no much larger clone falls within one base. The CDR3 numbers 14 residues from cysteine through phenylalanine. The read is trimmed to its CDR3 DNA, 42 bases read in frame from base 1. V was cut back by 3 bases and J by 8 bases, leaving a gap of 14 bases between them. Ficoll-Paque density gradient centrifugation was used to isolate PBMCs. This entry is derived from a study of T-cell memory formation after mild COVID-19 (dated by TCRdb to about 2021). Context from the whole study: TCR sequence clusters from the two donors were largely donor specific. In a couple of donors, T-cell clones that expanded and contracted after mild COVID-19 were followed by sequencing TCRalpha and TCRbeta repertoires longitudinally. Two young, previously healthy adult volunteers made up the cohort, one male and one female. What the research found in general, with its limitations: Contracting CD4+ clones appeared mostly in the CM and EM memory subsets, whereas CD8+ clones were enriched in EMRA. Some responding clones were detected in pre-infection memory, which suggested that pre-existing cross-reactive memory T cells had joined the SARS-CoV-2 response. The study covered only a couple of mild cases, and larger cohorts including severe cases with pre-infection samples were considered necessary. From day 15 to 85, contracting clones showed balanced CD4/CD8 phenotypes, whereas a second wave of clones that expanded from day 15 to 37 leaned towards CD4+. Whether the second-wave clones peaking on day 37 were SARS-CoV-2 specific was not confirmed.

Sequencing was performed on an Illumina NovaSeq 6000. TCRalpha and TCRbeta cDNA libraries were constructed by 5'RACE with constant-segment primers, with sample barcodes and unique molecular identifiers being introduced. RNA was extracted from every sample with Trizol reagent. Library amplification was performed in two PCR steps, and a second sample barcode and Illumina TruSeq adapters were introduced in the second step. The libraries were sequenced on an Illumina NovaSeq using 2 x 150 bp paired-end reads. Concerning the study's data processing: With migec v1.2.7, reads were demultiplexed and then collapsed into UMI-guided consensus sequences. With mixcr v2.1.11, UMI consensuses were aligned to TRA and TRB V and J templates and assembled into clonotypes. A clonotype was counted as expanded or contracted only if both edgeR and NoisET called the change significant, with noise models trained on biological replicates. For edgeR calls, a false discovery rate-adjusted p below 0.01 and a log2 fold-change threshold of 1 were applied. As an exploratory analysis of dynamics, max-normalized trajectories of the 1000 most abundant clonotypes were examined with PCA combined with hierarchical clustering. The CD4 or CD8 phenotype of responding clones was assigned using the separately sequenced CD4+ and CD8+ repertoires. The public reads were run again by TCRdb, first through fastp at Q25 and then through MiXCR, and only productive beta chains were kept. Rows are combined by CDR3 protein, so each entry shows the most common genes and DNA. The V and J calls were determined by TCRdb, not by the authors. The sample records some 330,000 distinct CDR3 sequences, around a fifth of which are singletons. The top ten hold roughly an eighth of the sample.

This receptor was obtained from an adult woman who had mild COVID-19 (a few samples of this study predate the infection). The sample titles of this study are shuffled in the database, so cell type and time point are left out; the donor was told from shared clones. Here the chain combines TRBV12-3 or TRBV12-4 and TRBJ1-5; a confident D gene designation cannot be given. Sample: PBMCs or a T cell subset sorted from them (not recorded which). The CDR3 sequence is CASSFFGVGKPQHF. In nucleotide form, the sequence is TGTGCCAGCAGTTTTTTTGGCGTCGGGAAGCCCCAGCATTTT.